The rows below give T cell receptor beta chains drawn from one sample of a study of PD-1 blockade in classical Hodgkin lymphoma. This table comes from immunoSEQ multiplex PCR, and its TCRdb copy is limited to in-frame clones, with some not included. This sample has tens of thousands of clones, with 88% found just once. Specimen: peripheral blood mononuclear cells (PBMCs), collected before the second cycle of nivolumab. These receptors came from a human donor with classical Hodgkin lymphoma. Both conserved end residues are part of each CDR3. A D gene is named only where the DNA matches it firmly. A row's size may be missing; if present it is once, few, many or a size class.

CASSSLAGDTGELFF	TGCGCCAGCAGCTCACTGGCAGGGGACACCGGGGAGCTGTTTTTT	NA	NA	TRBV5-1	TRBJ2-2
CASKEGSGGQETQYF	TGTGCCAGCAAGGAGGGTAGCGGGGGACAAGAGACCCAGTACTTC	TRBD2	NA	TRBV7-2	TRBJ2-5
CAISFQGNTEAFF	TGTGCCATCAGTTTTCAGGGGAACACTGAAGCTTTCTTT	NA	NA	TRBV10-3	TRBJ1-1
CTSSQPRTGRLGNTIYF	TGCACCAGCAGCCAACCCAGGACAGGGAGATTAGGAAACACCATATATTTT	NA	NA	TRBV1	TRBJ1-3
CASSPSSTEAFF	TGTGCCAGCAGTCCAAGTAGCACTGAAGCTTTCTTT	NA	NA	TRBV28	TRBJ1-1
CASQKGGQGSFEQYF	TGTGCCAGCCAAAAGGGAGGACAGGGAAGCTTCGAGCAGTACTTC	TRBD1	NA	TRBV6-6	TRBJ2-7
CASSAGQGLDEQYF	TGCGCCAGCAGCGCGGGACAGGGGCTCGACGAGCAGTACTTC	TRBD1	NA	TRBV5-1	TRBJ2-7
CASSSQGAGGYTF	TGCGCCAGCAGCTCACAGGGGGCGGGTGGCTACACCTTC	TRBD1	NA	TRBV5-1	TRBJ1-2
CASSLGQGQTQYF	TGTGCCAGCAGCCTGGGACAGGGCCAGACCCAGTACTTC	TRBD1	once	TRBV7-9	TRBJ2-5
CASSLAREGHGYTF	TGTGCCAGCAGCTTAGCGCGGGAGGGCCATGGCTACACCTTC	NA	NA	TRBV7-2	TRBJ1-2